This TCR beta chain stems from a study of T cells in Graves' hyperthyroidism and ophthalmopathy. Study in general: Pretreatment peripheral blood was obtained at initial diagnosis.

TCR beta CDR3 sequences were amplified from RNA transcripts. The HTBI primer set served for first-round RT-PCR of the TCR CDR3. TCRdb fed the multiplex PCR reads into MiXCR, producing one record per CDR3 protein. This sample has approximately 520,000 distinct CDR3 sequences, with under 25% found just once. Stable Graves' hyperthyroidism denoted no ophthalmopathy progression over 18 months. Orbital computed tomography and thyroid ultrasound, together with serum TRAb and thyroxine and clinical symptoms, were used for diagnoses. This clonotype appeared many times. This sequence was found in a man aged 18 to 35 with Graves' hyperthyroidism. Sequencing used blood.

CDR3 in amino acids: CATSRDKTGRINTEAFF. The CDR3 DNA reads TGTGCCACCAGCAGAGATAAAACAGGGAGGATAAACACTGAAGCTTTCTTT. V usage is TRBV15 and J usage is TRBJ1-1, with D possibly TRBD1 on 6 matching bases. The V and J ends lost 0 bases and 2 bases respectively, with 16 bases between them. The germline V gene encodes CDR1 LNHNV and CDR2 YYDKDF (reference sequence). This CDR3 is 17 amino acids long.